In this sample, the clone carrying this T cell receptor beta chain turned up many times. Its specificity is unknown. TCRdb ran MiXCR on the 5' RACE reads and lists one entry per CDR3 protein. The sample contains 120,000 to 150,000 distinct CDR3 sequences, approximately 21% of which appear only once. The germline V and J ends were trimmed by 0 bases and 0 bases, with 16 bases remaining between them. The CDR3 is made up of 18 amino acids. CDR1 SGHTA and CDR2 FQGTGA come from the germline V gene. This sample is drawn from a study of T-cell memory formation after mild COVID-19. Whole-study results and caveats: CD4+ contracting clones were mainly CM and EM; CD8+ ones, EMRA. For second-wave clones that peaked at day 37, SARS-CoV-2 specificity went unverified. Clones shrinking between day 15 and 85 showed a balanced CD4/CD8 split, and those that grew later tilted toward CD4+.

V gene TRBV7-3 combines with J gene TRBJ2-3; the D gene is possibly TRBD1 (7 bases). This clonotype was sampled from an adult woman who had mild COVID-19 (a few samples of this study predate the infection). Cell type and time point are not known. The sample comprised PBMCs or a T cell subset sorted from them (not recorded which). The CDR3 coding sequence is TGTGCCAGCAGCTTAACGTCAGGAGGGGGCGGTAGCACAGATACGCAGTATTTT. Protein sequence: CASSLTSGGGGSTDTQYF.